A selection of T cell receptor beta chains follows, all from one sample in a study of PD-1 blockade in classical Hodgkin lymphoma. Clones were read by immunoSEQ multiplex PCR, and TCRdb kept only the in-frame ones, dropping some. This table has 72,000 or so clones, approximately 94% appearing once. The sequencing used peripheral blood mononuclear cells (PBMCs), collected at baseline. The receptors here all came from a human donor with classical Hodgkin lymphoma. Both conserved end residues are trimmed from each CDR3. Some rows have no size entry. The others give once, few or many, or a class for an expanded clone.

. | TRBV6-5 | ASSLERDGYGYT
. | TRBV11-3 | ASSSGGLNTEAF
. | TRBV7-2 | ASSLDLAARYT
. | TRBV6-1 | ASSDPWVSSYEQY
. | TRBV27 | ASSAPDRTNEQF
. | TRBV11-3 | ASSLRGKSSYNEQF
. | TRBV13 | ASSLAERGPNIQY
. | TRBV12-5 | ASGLVGGINTQY
. | TRBV20-1 | SAALNYGYT
few | TRBV7-6 | ASSPTAGSGNTIY
. | TRBV7-3 | ASSLMGSRATIFSEAF
once | TRBV4-1 | ASSQAQQGEGTQY
few | TRBV11-2 | ASSLIPGTGYGYT
. | TRBV18 | ASSPKASGILYNEQF
. | TRBV9 | ASSVGPGTERNNTEAF